A selection of T cell receptor beta chains follows, all from one sample in a study of Ad26.COV2.S vaccination and SARS-CoV-2 variants. Assay used: immunoSEQ multiplex PCR; TCRdb lists only in-frame clones, some missing. The table records 500,000 or so clones, 75% to 90% of them present only once. Sample: peripheral blood, taken in a trial of Ad26.COV2.S vaccine versus placebo. The receptors originated from a person aged 18-65 years who received the Ad26.COV2.S COVID-19 vaccine or a placebo. Both conserved end residues are trimmed from each CDR3.

v_gene: TRBV28
j_gene: TRBJ1-1
CDR3aa: ASSLPQGSGTEAF

v_gene: TRBV19
j_gene: TRBJ1-1
CDR3aa: ASSKPDGFWNTEAF

v_gene: TRBV10-3
j_gene: TRBJ1-2
CDR3aa: AISESSYGYT

v_gene: TRBV4-2
j_gene: TRBJ2-5
CDR3aa: ASSPSKGWETQY

v_gene: TRBV5-5
j_gene: TRBJ1-3
CDR3aa: ASSLSGAADNSGNTIY

v_gene: TRBV28
j_gene: TRBJ2-4
CDR3aa: ASSSRRGAKNIQY

v_gene: TRBV7-9
j_gene: TRBJ2-5
CDR3aa: ASSRTGTTAETQY

v_gene: TRBV4-3
j_gene: TRBJ1-6
CDR3aa: ASSQLTGSGSYNSPLH

v_gene: TRBV7-3
j_gene: TRBJ2-1
CDR3aa: ASSLLPGTGYEQF

v_gene: TRBV6-5
j_gene: TRBJ1-2
CDR3aa: ASSLQGYGYT

v_gene: TRBV25-1
j_gene: TRBJ2-1
CDR3aa: ASSEANRDYNEQF

v_gene: TRBV30
j_gene: TRBJ1-6
CDR3aa: AWSKHLDNSPLH

v_gene: TRBV10-3
j_gene: TRBJ1-4
CDR3aa: AISDRQGVNEKLF

v_gene: TRBV7-9
j_gene: TRBJ2-4
CDR3aa: ASSPPSGRGRDIQY

v_gene: TRBV5-6
j_gene: TRBJ2-3
CDR3aa: ASSSRQTRSTDTQY

v_gene: TRBV25-1
j_gene: TRBJ1-4
CDR3aa: ASSEFLSAATNEKLF

v_gene: TRBV18
j_gene: TRBJ2-3
CDR3aa: ASSSEGGALGDTQY

v_gene: TRBV7-3
j_gene: TRBJ2-3
CDR3aa: ASSPQAGSADTQY

v_gene: TRBV5-1
j_gene: TRBJ2-3
CDR3aa: ASSLLTISSTDTQY

v_gene: TRBV30
j_gene: TRBJ2-2
CDR3aa: AWKGGTGINTGELF

v_gene: TRBV11-3
j_gene: TRBJ2-3
CDR3aa: ASSKGGMPADTQY

v_gene: TRBV2
j_gene: TRBJ2-5
CDR3aa: ASSTGTWTQY

v_gene: TRBV2
j_gene: TRBJ2-5
CDR3aa: ASTREGAGETQY

v_gene: TRBV9
j_gene: TRBJ1-1
CDR3aa: ASSVELLGTEAF

v_gene: TRBV19
j_gene: TRBJ1-1
CDR3aa: ASRLAAKNTEAF

v_gene: TRBV6-5
j_gene: TRBJ1-1
CDR3aa: ASRTRQGRGTEAF

v_gene: TRBV5-4
j_gene: TRBJ2-5
CDR3aa: ASSLKGDETQY

v_gene: TRBV5-4
j_gene: TRBJ1-4
CDR3aa: ASSPTGGTNEKLF

v_gene: TRBV7-2
j_gene: TRBJ2-1
CDR3aa: ASSQFEAGYNEQF